A single sample gave rise to the 27 T cell receptor beta chains below, sequenced in a study of blood T cell repertoires in COVID-19. Profiled with immunoSEQ multiplex PCR; TCRdb holds only in-frame clones, not every one. Among about 160,000 clones listed, more than 65% were seen once. Sequencing was carried out using peripheral blood. Source of these receptors: a woman aged 60-75 years with COVID-19, enrolled during active disease.

The gene calls are TRBV3-1 (or the pseudogene TRBV3-2) and TRBJ2-7, with D tentatively TRBD1 (6 bases). Germline lookup yields CDR1 LGHDT and CDR2 YNNKEL (reference sequence). Trimming left V 6 bases short and J 0 bases short, with 12 bases between. This CDR3 comprises 14 residues. This chain's CDR3 is CASSDRFLSYEQYF. DNA of the CDR3: TGTGCCAGCAGTGACAGGTTTCTCTCCTACGAGCAGTACTTC.

This clone appeared a few times. The chain couples TRBV27 to TRBJ2-7; 16 bases agree with TRBD2. The ends lost 7 bases at V and 6 bases at J; junction bases unmatched: 6. The germline V gene has CDR1 MNHEY and CDR2 SMNVEV (reference sequence). The CDR3 length is 15 residues. The CDR3 DNA is TGTGCCAGCACGGGACTAGCGGGAGGGCCGTCCGAGCAGTACTTC. Protein product: CASTGLAGGPSEQYF.

This chain links TRBV7-3 with TRBJ2-5, with TRBD2 identical over 9 bases. CDR3 length: 15 residues. The V segment lost 5 bases and the J segment 3 bases; nucleotides outside the gene matches: 7. The germline CDR1 and CDR2 sequences are SGHTA and FQGTGA. CDR3 residues: CASSPRGGNEETQYF. The CDR3 DNA reads as TGTGCCAGCAGCCCGCGGGGGGGTAATGAAGAGACCCAGTACTTC.

This chain links TRBV5-6 with TRBJ2-7; 7 bases fit TRBD1. Germline loops: CDR1 SGHDT, CDR2 YYEEEE. This CDR3 comprises 15 residues. V gave up 5 bases and J gave up 7 bases; unmatched junction bases: 15. The CDR3 spells CASSHGQVRSWEQYF. CDR3 sequence (DNA): TGTGCCAGCAGTCATGGACAGGTTAGGTCTTGGGAGCAGTACTTC. Looking up the rest from reference TRBV5-6 and TRBJ2-7 gives the full variable domain: DAGVTQSPTHLIKTRGQQVTLRCSPKSGHDTVSWYQQALGQGPQFIFQYYEEEERQRGNFPDRFSGHQFPNYSSELNVNALLLGDSALYLCASSHGQVRSWEQYFGPGTRLTVT.

The chain couples TRBV7-2 to TRBJ2-1; 7 bases map to TRBD2. Germline V lookup: CDR1 SGHTA, CDR2 FQGNSA. V shed 5 bases, J shed 0 bases, and the junction held 10 bases outside the gene matches. This CDR3 is 17 amino acids long. The CDR3, as DNA: TGTGCCAGCAGCCCCGGGACTCGCGGGAGCTCCTACAATGAGCAGTTCTTC. Encoded protein: CASSPGTRGSSYNEQFF.

This chain joins TRBV3-1 (or the pseudogene TRBV3-2) and TRBJ2-3; D possibly corresponds to TRBD2 (5 bases). Germline values: CDR1 LGHDT, CDR2 YNNKEL (reference sequence). CDR3 size: 13 residues. V was shortened by 1 base and J by 3 bases, with 5 bases between the two germline ends. This CDR3 reads CASSQGGTDTQYF. As DNA, the CDR3 is TGTGCCAGCAGCCAAGGAGGGACAGATACGCAGTATTTT.

This clone was seen ten or more times. The chain recombines TRBV7-9 with TRBJ1-2; maybe TRBD1 (5 bases). Germline V gene lookup returns CDR1 SEHNR and CDR2 FQNEAQ (reference sequence). Trimming removed 4 bases from V and 2 bases from J, with 14 bases in between. This CDR3 is 15 amino acids long. CDR3 amino acids: CASSSYSQENYGYTF. The CDR3 DNA sequence: TGTGCCAGCAGCTCGTACTCACAGGAAAACTATGGCTACACCTTC.

This clone has just one count. The chain links TRBV10-1 to TRBJ2-1; 10 bases agree with TRBD2. Germline V CDR1 and CDR2: WNHNN, SYGVQD (reference sequence). With V trimmed by 4 bases and J by 4 bases, 4 bases remained unmatched. CDR3 length: 15 residues. Written as DNA, the CDR3 is TGCGCCAGCAGTGCTAGCGGGGGCCTATACAATGAGCAGTTCTTC. Protein: CASSASGGLYNEQFF.

V usage is TRBV6-2 or TRBV6-3 and J usage is TRBJ2-3; TRBD2 is a possible D gene (7 bases). The CDR3 is 16 amino acids. The germline V gene has CDR1 MNHEY and CDR2 SVGEGT. Trimming took off 6 bases at V and 2 bases at J, with 18 bases between the two ends. The CDR3 sequence: CASSPRGGGFTDTQYF. The CDR3 coding sequence is TGTGCCAGCAGCCCTCGGGGCGGGGGCTTCACAGATACGCAGTATTTT.

This clone was seen only once. The chain couples TRBV2 to TRBJ2-7; maybe TRBD1 (6 bases). V lost 11 bases to trimming and J lost 7 bases, with 21 bases between them. Germline V CDR1 and CDR2: SNHLY, FYNNEI. The CDR3 is made up of 13 amino acids. This CDR3 is CASTAQGRREQYF. The CDR3 coding sequence is TGTGCCTCCACAGCCCAGGGGCGCAGGGAGCAGTACTTC.

J is TRBJ1-5 and V is TRBV6-6, with D perhaps matching TRBD1 (5 bases). The V gene lost 2 bases and the J gene lost 2 bases, with 10 bases spanning the gap. Germline CDR1 MNHNY, CDR2 SVGAGI (reference sequence). There are 15 residues in the CDR3. CDR3 region: CASSYLGQGNQPQHF. The CDR3 DNA follows: TGTGCCAGCAGTTACCTGGGGCAGGGCAATCAGCCCCAGCATTTT.

This clone was seen only once. The chain is built from TRBV28 and TRBJ1-6; 8 nucleotides align to TRBD1. Germline V lookup: CDR1 MDHEN, CDR2 SYDVKM. The CDR3 runs to 17 residues. The junction had 14 bases not matched to a gene; V was cut back by 5 bases and J by 8 bases. The CDR3 spells CASSLGPGDRLDSPLHF. DNA of the CDR3: TGTGCCAGCAGTCTAGGACCAGGGGACAGGCTTGATTCACCCCTCCACTTT.

CDR3 nucleotide sequence: TGTGCCAGCAGCGTTGCGGGGGTTAACTATGGCTACACCTTC. This gives the protein CASSVAGVNYGYTF. V is TRBV9 and J is TRBJ1-2; tentatively, D is TRBD1 (5 bases). This CDR3 contains 14 residues. Germline-derived CDR1 and CDR2 are SGDLS and YYNGEE. The V and J ends lost 2 bases and 1 base respectively, with 9 bases between them.

The CDR3: CASSPKAGADTEAFF. For the CDR3, the DNA is TGTGCCAGCAGCCCTAAGGCAGGGGCAGACACTGAAGCTTTCTTT. The J gene is TRBJ1-1, the V gene TRBV5-4; TRBD1 might be the D (6 bases). Germline V CDR1 and CDR2: SGHNT, YYREEE (reference sequence). Trimming removed 4 bases from V and 3 bases from J, with 16 bases in between. There are 15 residues in the CDR3.

The chain recombines TRBV5-4 with TRBJ1-5; tentatively, D is TRBD1 (5 bases). There are 15 residues in the CDR3. CDR1 is SGHNT, CDR2 YYREEE, per germline (reference sequence). Trimming left V 4 bases short and J 3 bases short, with 14 bases between. In DNA, the CDR3 is TGTGCCAGCAGCCCCGGGGGGACTCTCAATCAGCCCCAGCATTTT. It is translated as CASSPGGTLNQPQHF.

The chain uses TRBV28 and TRBJ2-7; D remains unclear. V was shortened by 1 base and J by 6 bases, with 19 bases between the two germline ends. The CDR3 is 16 residues long. Germline loops: CDR1 MDHEN, CDR2 SYDVKM. Here the CDR3 reads CASSLLSVIPISEQYF. The CDR3 DNA reads as TGTGCCAGCAGTTTATTGAGCGTTATACCCATTAGCGAGCAGTACTTC.

V usage is TRBV3-1 (or the pseudogene TRBV3-2) and J usage is TRBJ2-2; TRBD2 matches at 12 bases. Unmatched junction bases numbered 5, after V lost 1 base and J lost 2 bases. CDR1 LGHDT and CDR2 YNNKEL come from the germline V gene (reference sequence). This CDR3 is built from 18 residues. The CDR3 sequence is CASSQGLAGGSNTGELFF. In nucleotides, the CDR3 is TGTGCCAGCAGCCAAGGTCTAGCGGGGGGGAGTAACACCGGGGAGCTGTTTTTT.

This sequence joins TRBV15 and TRBJ1-2, with 9 bases matching TRBD1. This CDR3 is built from 16 residues. CDR1 is LNHNV, CDR2 YYDKDF, per germline (reference sequence). J gave up 5 bases and V 1 base, and 8 bases lay outside the gene matches. CDR3 DNA: TGTGCCACCAGCAGAGCCCAATGGACAGGGGAATATGGCTACACCTTC. Amino acids: CATSRAQWTGEYGYTF. Filled out from reference TRBV15 and TRBJ1-2, the complete variable domain reads DAMVIQNPRYQVTQFGKPVTLSCSQTLNHNVMYWYQQKSSQAPKLLFHYYDKDFNNEADTPDNFQSRRPNTSFCFLDIRSPGLGDTAMYLCATSRAQWTGEYGYTFGSGTRLTVV.

The J gene is TRBJ1-1, the V gene TRBV28; TRBD1 aligns across 7 bases. Per germline, CDR1 MDHEN and CDR2 SYDVKM. Trimming took 4 bases from V and 4 from J; bases not matched to a gene: 0. The CDR3 runs 12 residues. The chain's CDR3 is CASSYRGTEAFF. As DNA, the CDR3 is TGTGCCAGCAGTTACAGGGGCACTGAAGCTTTCTTT.

J is TRBJ2-3 and V is TRBV2; a possible D gene is TRBD2 (6 bases). The V and J ends lost 6 bases and 4 bases respectively, with 11 bases between them. The CDR3 has 13 amino acids. Germline CDR1 SNHLY, CDR2 FYNNEI. In DNA, the CDR3 is TGTGCCAGCAGACAGATAGCGGCAGATACGCAGTATTTT. It encodes CASRQIAADTQYF.

The chain combines TRBV14 with TRBJ1-1; no clear D gene. The CDR3 is made up of 15 amino acids. Germline CDR1 reads SGHDN; CDR2 reads FVKESK. The V gene lost 8 bases and the J gene lost 1 base, with 17 bases spanning the gap. The CDR3 here is CASLPVAGPNTEAFF. The DNA of the CDR3 is TGTGCCAGCCTACCCGTGGCAGGCCCGAACACTGAAGCTTTCTTT.

V gene TRBV7-9 combines with J gene TRBJ2-7, with 8 bases fitting TRBD1. The J segment lost 3 bases and the V segment lost 5 bases, leaving 3 bases of the junction unmatched. Germline lookup yields CDR1 SEHNR and CDR2 FQNEAQ (reference sequence). CDR3 length equals 13 residues. CDR3 DNA sequence: TGTGCCAGCAGCCGGACAGGGAGCTACGAGCAGTACTTC. It yields the protein CASSRTGSYEQYF.

The chain uses TRBV6-2 or TRBV6-3 and TRBJ2-7, with D possibly TRBD1 on 6 matching bases. Per the germline V gene, CDR1 is MNHEY and CDR2 is SVGEGT. This CDR3 spans 14 amino acids. The V gene lost 4 bases and the J gene lost 7 bases, with 17 bases spanning the gap. This CDR3 reads CASSFGQDTGEQYF. CDR3 coding DNA: TGTGCCAGCAGTTTCGGCCAGGACACAGGGGAGCAGTACTTC.

The chain employs TRBV6-4 and TRBJ2-2; D perhaps matches TRBD1 (5 bases). CDR3 length equals 18 residues. Germline loops: CDR1 MRHNA, CDR2 SNTAGT. The V and J ends lost 4 bases and 0 bases respectively, with 18 bases between them. CDR3 nucleotide sequence: TGTGCCAGCAGTGCCATCCAGGGTGGCACAGCGAACACCGGGGAGCTGTTTTTT. Amino acids: CASSAIQGGTANTGELFF.

This clone has a single count. This sequence joins TRBV19 and TRBJ2-5, with 9 bases matching TRBD2. Germline CDR1 LNHDA, CDR2 SQIVND (reference sequence). V shed 3 bases and J 5 bases; nucleotides not matched to a gene: 4. This CDR3 has 14 amino acids. The chain's CDR3 is CASSILAGWETQYF. The CDR3 region has the DNA TGTGCCAGTAGTATCCTAGCGGGGTGGGAGACCCAGTACTTC.

The rearrangement joins TRBV3-1 (or the pseudogene TRBV3-2) to TRBJ2-1; 7 bases align to TRBD2. With V trimmed by 1 base and J by 6 bases, 6 bases remained unmatched. CDR3 length: 15 residues. Germline lookup yields CDR1 LGHDT and CDR2 YNNKEL (reference sequence). CDR3 in DNA: TGTGCCAGCAGCCAAGGAAACGGGGGGTTCAATGAGCAGTTCTTC. Translation: CASSQGNGGFNEQFF.

The V gene is TRBV7-9, the J gene TRBJ1-2, with D uncertain. The CDR3 totals 16 residues. Trimming cost V 3 bases and J 0 bases, with 14 bases left between them. Germline V CDR1 and CDR2: SEHNR, FQNEAQ (reference sequence). In nucleotides, the CDR3 is TGTGCCAGCAGCTTCTACTCTCTCTCGGCTAACTATGGCTACACCTTC. Translation gives CASSFYSLSANYGYTF.